The 12 T cell receptor beta chains given below trace back to one sample, sequenced in a study of identical twins. MiXCR was run by TCRdb on the 5' RACE reads, yielding one entry per CDR3 protein. The sample lists approximately 490,000 distinct CDR3 sequences, approximately 20% occurring once. This sample was shared with a second study, whose subject was yellow fever vaccine responses in identical twins.

Material: CD4+ T cells sorted from blood. These receptor sequences come from a young woman in good health.

The J gene is TRBJ1-2, the V gene TRBV7-8; D unresolved. V was shortened by 3 bases and J by 4 bases, with 12 bases between the two germline ends. This CDR3 is 14 amino acids long. Germline-derived CDR1 and CDR2 are SGHVS and FQNEAQ. This chain's CDR3 is CASSFTTLGYGYTF. CDR3 DNA: TGTGCCAGCAGCTTCACCACTCTCGGCTATGGCTACACCTTC.

This clonotype came up once. This chain links TRBV3-1 with TRBJ2-1; 14 bases fit TRBD2. J was trimmed by 0 bases and V by 4 bases; bases with no gene match: 8. The CDR3 contains 19 residues. Germline CDR1 is LGHDT and CDR2 is YNNKEL (reference sequence). The CDR3 region is CASSLTGLAGESSYNEQFF. DNA for the CDR3: TGTGCCAGCAGCCTAACGGGACTAGCGGGGGAGAGCTCCTACAATGAGCAGTTCTTC.

This clonotype was counted between two and nine times. The genes are TRBV5-1 and TRBJ2-1, with D possibly being TRBD2 (5 bases). Germline values: CDR1 SGHRS, CDR2 YFSETQ. V lost 5 bases and J 9 bases, leaving 24 bases between the germline ends. CDR3 size: 16 residues. Here the CDR3 reads CASRATSGSLRPEQFF. As DNA, the CDR3 is TGCGCCAGCAGGGCGACTTCGGGGTCACTACGTCCTGAGCAGTTCTTC.

This clonotype was counted between two and nine times. This sequence joins TRBV7-9 and TRBJ1-5; D is undetermined. The CDR3 loop spans 12 amino acids. The V gene's germline CDR1 is SEHNR and CDR2 FQNEAQ (reference sequence). V gave up 4 bases and J gave up 4 bases, with 5 bases separating them. Here the CDR3 reads CASSYPNQPQHF. In nucleotides, the CDR3 is TGTGCCAGCAGCTATCCTAATCAGCCCCAGCATTTT. Full variable domain (remainder filled in from reference TRBV7-9 and TRBJ1-5): DTGVSQNPRHKITKRGQNVTFRCDPISEHNRLYWYRQTLGQGPEFLTYFQNEAQLEKSRLLSDRFSAERPKGSFSTLEIQRTEQGDSAMYLCASSYPNQPQHFGDGTRLSIL.

This clonotype was seen ten or more times. The gene calls are TRBV10-3 and TRBJ2-2, with D perhaps matching TRBD1 (5 bases). V was shortened by 7 bases and J by 1 base, with 13 bases between the two germline ends. There are 15 residues in the CDR3. Germline V gene lookup returns CDR1 ENHRY and CDR2 SYGVKD. The CDR3 DNA is TGTGCCATCACTCAGGGATCTAAGAACACCGGGGAGCTGTTTTTT. It codes for CAITQGSKNTGELFF.

In this sample, this clonotype turned up a few times. V gene TRBV10-3 combines with J gene TRBJ1-1, with no clear D. The CDR3 loop spans 13 amino acids. Deletions cut 0 bases from V and 3 bases from J, with 5 bases between. CDR1 is ENHRY and CDR2 is SYGVKD in the germline V gene. CDR3 DNA sequence: TGTGCCATCAGTGAGTCGTGGGACACTGAAGCTTTCTTT. Translation gives CAISESWDTEAFF.

A few counts support this clonotype. V usage is TRBV27 and J usage is TRBJ1-4, with a possible D match to TRBD1 (5 bases). The germline V and J ends were trimmed by 6 bases and 4 bases, with 12 bases remaining between them. This CDR3 is 14 amino acids long. CDR1 and CDR2 (germline): MNHEY, SMNVEV (reference sequence). Here the CDR3 reads CASSPTVFNEKLFF. In DNA form, the CDR3 reads TGTGCCAGCAGCCCGACAGTCTTTAATGAAAAACTGTTTTTT. The entire variable domain, with the rest obtained from reference TRBV27 and TRBJ1-4, is as follows: EAQVTQNPRYLITVTGKKLTVTCSQNMNHEYMSWYRQDPGLGLRQIYYSMNVEVTDKGDVPEGYKVSRKEKRNFPLILESPSPNQTSLYFCASSPTVFNEKLFFGSGTQLSVL.

The V call is TRBV20-1, the J call TRBJ2-1, with D perhaps matching TRBD2 (7 bases). The CDR3 runs to 12 residues. Germline-derived CDR1 and CDR2 are DFQATT and SNEGSKA (reference sequence). V was shortened by 3 bases and J by 8 bases, with 11 bases between the two germline ends. CDR3 residues: CSASRGADEQFF. The CDR3 bases are TGCAGTGCTAGCCGGGGGGCGGATGAGCAGTTCTTC.

This clonotype was seen a few times. Here the CDR3 reads CASSGTSGGAVYNEQFF. The DNA of the CDR3 is TGTGCCAGTTCAGGAACTAGCGGGGGGGCCGTCTACAATGAGCAGTTCTTC. The genes are TRBV6-1 and TRBJ2-1; 13 positions match TRBD2. This CDR3 region has 17 residues. Germline CDR1 and CDR2: MNHNS and SASEGT. Trimming took 9 bases from V and 3 from J; bases not matched to a gene: 11.

This chain uses TRBV6-5 with TRBJ2-7; 8 bases line up with TRBD1. Germline CDR1 is MNHEY and CDR2 is SVGAGI. The CDR3 is made up of 17 amino acids. The V and J ends lost 2 bases and 3 bases, in that order; junction bases with no gene match: 12. The chain's CDR3 is CASSYGAQGQGYYEQYV. In DNA form, the CDR3 reads TGTGCCAGCAGTTACGGTGCACAAGGACAGGGCTACTACGAGCAGTACGTC.

There are a few counts of this clonotype. V usage is TRBV10-1 and J usage is TRBJ2-5, with D uncertain. Germline V lookup: CDR1 WNHNN, CDR2 SYGVQD (reference sequence). The germline V and J ends were trimmed by 3 bases and 5 bases, with 7 bases remaining between them. The CDR3 spans 12 residues. The DNA of the CDR3 is TGCGCCAGCAGTGATCCCGGGGAGACCCAGTACTTC. Translated, it gives CASSDPGETQYF.

In this sample, this clonotype turned up a few times. The J gene is TRBJ2-2, the V gene TRBV20-1; D perhaps matches TRBD1 (5 bases). Germline assignment: CDR1 DFQATT and CDR2 SNEGSKA (reference sequence). V gave up 5 bases and J gave up 6 bases, with 16 bases separating them. CDR3 size: 14 residues. The CDR3 protein is CSAPLGRAPGELFF. Here the CDR3 DNA reads TGCAGTGCTCCCCTGGGGCGTGCGCCCGGGGAGCTGTTTTTT.